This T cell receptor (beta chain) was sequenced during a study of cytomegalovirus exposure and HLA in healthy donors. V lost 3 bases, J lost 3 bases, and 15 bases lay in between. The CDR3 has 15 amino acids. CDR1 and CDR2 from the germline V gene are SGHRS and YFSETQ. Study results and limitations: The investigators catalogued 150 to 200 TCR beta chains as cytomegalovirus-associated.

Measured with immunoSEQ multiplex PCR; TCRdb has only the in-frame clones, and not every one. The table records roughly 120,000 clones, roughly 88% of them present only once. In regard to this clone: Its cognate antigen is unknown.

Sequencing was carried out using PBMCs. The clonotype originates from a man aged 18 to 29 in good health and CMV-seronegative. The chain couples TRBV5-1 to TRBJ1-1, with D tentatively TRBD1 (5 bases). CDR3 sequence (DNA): TGCGCCAGCAGCTCCGACAGTCCACGAGACACTGAAGCTTTCTTT. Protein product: CASSSDSPRDTEAFF. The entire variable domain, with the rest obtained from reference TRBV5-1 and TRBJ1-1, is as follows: KAGVTQTPRYLIKTRGQQVTLSCSPISGHRSVSWYQQTPGQGLQFLFEYFSETQRNKGNFPGRFSGRQFSNSRSEMNVSTLELGDSALYLCASSSDSPRDTEAFFGQGTRLTVV.